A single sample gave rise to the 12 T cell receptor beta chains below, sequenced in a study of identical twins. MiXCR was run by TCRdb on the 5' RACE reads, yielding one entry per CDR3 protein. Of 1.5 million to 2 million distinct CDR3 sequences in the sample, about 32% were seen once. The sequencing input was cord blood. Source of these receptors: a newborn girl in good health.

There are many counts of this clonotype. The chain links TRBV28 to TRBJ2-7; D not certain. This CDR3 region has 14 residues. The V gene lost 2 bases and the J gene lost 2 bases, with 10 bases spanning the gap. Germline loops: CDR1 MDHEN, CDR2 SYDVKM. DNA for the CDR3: TGTGCCAGCAGTTTAAGCCCGTTCCCCTACGAGCAGTACTTC. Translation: CASSLSPFPYEQYF.

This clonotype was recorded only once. CDR3 DNA sequence: TGTGCCAGCAGCCAAGTGGGGACTAGCGGGAGGCTGGGGCACAATGAGCAGTACTTC. Translated: CASSQVGTSGRLGHNEQYF. This chain joins TRBV4-2 and TRBJ2-1, with 15 bases lining up with TRBD2. The DNA end lines up better with TRBJ2-7; the J call may be wrong. Germline V gives CDR1 LGHNA, CDR2 YNFKEQ. This CDR3 is 19 amino acids long.

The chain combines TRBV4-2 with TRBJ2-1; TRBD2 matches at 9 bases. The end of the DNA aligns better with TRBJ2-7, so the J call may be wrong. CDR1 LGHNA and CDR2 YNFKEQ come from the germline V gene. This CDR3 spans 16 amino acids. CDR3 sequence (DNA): TGTGCCAGCAGCCAAGAAGCGGGGGGATCCTACAATGAGCAGTACTTC. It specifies CASSQEAGGSYNEQYF.

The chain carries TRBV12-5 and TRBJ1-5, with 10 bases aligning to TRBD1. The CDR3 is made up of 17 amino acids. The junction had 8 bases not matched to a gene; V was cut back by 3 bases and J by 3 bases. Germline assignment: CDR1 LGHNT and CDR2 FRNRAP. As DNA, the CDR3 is TGTGCTAGTGGTTTTCCCCTGGGACAGGGGTTCAATCAGCCCCAGCATTTT. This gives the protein CASGFPLGQGFNQPQHF.

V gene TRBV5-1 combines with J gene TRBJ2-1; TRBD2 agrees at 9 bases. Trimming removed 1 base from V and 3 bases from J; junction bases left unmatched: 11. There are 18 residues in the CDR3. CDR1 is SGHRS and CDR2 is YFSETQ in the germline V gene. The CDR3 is CASSLWGPTTSGYNEQFF. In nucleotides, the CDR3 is TGCGCCAGCAGCTTGTGGGGGCCAACGACTAGCGGCTACAATGAGCAGTTCTTC.

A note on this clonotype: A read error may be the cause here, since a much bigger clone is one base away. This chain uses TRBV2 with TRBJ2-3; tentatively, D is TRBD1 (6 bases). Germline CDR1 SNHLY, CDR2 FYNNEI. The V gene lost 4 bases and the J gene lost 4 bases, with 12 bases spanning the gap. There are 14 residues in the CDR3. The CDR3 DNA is TGTGCCAGCAGTGTGGGCAGGGGTGCAGATACGCAGTATTTT. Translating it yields CASSVGRGADTQYF.

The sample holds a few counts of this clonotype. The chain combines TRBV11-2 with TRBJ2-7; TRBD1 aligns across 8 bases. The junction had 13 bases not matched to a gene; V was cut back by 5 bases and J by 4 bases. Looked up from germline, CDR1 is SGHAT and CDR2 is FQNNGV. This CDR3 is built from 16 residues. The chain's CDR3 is CASSQIRGPNSYEQYF. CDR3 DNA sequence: TGTGCCAGCAGCCAAATCAGGGGGCCGAATAGTTACGAGCAGTACTTC.

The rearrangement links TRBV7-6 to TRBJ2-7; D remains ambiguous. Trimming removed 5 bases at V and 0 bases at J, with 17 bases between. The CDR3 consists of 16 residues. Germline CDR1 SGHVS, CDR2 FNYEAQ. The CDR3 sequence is CASSRSPSKVSYEQYF. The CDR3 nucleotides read TGTGCCAGCAGCCGAAGCCCCTCAAAGGTCTCCTACGAGCAGTACTTC.

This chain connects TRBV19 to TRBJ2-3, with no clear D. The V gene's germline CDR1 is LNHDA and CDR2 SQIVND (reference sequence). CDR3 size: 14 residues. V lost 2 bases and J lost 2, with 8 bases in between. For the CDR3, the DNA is TGTGCCAGTAGTATACAATCCCCCACAGATACGCAGTATTTT. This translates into CASSIQSPTDTQYF.

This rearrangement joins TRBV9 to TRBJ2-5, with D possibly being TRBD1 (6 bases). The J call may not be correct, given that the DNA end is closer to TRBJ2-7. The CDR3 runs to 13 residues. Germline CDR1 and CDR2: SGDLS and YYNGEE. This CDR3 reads CASSVLEGGEQYF. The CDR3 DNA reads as TGTGCCAGCAGCGTACTAGAAGGGGGCGAGCAGTACTTC.

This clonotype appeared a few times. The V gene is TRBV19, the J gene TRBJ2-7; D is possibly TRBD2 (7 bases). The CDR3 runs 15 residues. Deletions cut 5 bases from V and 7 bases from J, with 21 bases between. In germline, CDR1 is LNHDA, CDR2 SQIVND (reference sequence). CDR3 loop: CASSRRGDTYNEQYF. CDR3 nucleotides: TGTGCCAGTAGTCGTCGGGGGGACACCTACAATGAGCAGTACTTC.

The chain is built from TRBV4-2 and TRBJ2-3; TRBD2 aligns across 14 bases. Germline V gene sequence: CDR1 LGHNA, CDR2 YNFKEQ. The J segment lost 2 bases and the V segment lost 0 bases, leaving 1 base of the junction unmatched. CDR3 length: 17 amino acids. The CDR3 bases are TGTGCCAGCAGCCAAGAGGGACTAGCGGGAGCCACAGATACGCAGTATTTT. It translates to CASSQEGLAGATDTQYF.